A selection of T cell receptor beta chains follows, all from one sample in a study of shared clonotypes between healthy human individuals. Clones were read by immunoSEQ multiplex PCR, and TCRdb kept only the in-frame ones, dropping some. The sample includes about 600,000 clones, around 95% of them seen just once. Specimen: naive CD8+ T cells sorted from blood. Source of these receptors: a woman in her thirties in good health. The CDR3 runs from the conserved cysteine through the conserved F or W. The D gene is left open where the match is weak. The size field is filled for only some rows; it gives once, few, many or a size class.

TRBD2	.	TRBJ2-7	TRBV28	TGTGCCAGCAGAGTAGGACTAGCGGACGTCTACGAGCAGTACTTC	CASRVGLADVYEQYF
.	.	TRBJ1-3	TRBV13	TGTGCCAGCAGCTCCGGGAACTCTGGAAACACCATATATTTT	CASSSGNSGNTIYF
TRBD2	.	TRBJ2-3	TRBV28	TGTGCCAGCAGTTTATACGGGCGGGAGGGGGTGGATACGCAGTATTTT	CASSLYGREGVDTQYF
TRBD2	.	TRBJ2-1	TRBV6-5	TGTGCCAGCAGTTTAGCGGGAGGGCCCGGGAATGAGCAGTTCTTC	CASSLAGGPGNEQFF
TRBD1	.	TRBJ2-7	TRBV19	TGTGCCAGTAGTACCGGGACAGGGGGATCCTACGAGCAGTACTTC	CASSTGTGGSYEQYF
TRBD2	.	TRBJ2-1	TRBV27	TGTGCCAGCACCTCTGGGACTAGCGGGAGGAATGAGCAGTTCTTC	CASTSGTSGRNEQFF
TRBD2	.	TRBJ2-1	TRBV29-1	TGCAGCGCCCTAGCGGGCTACAATGAGCAGTTCTTC	CSALAGYNEQFF
.	once	TRBJ1-4	TRBV7-2	TGTGCCAGCTCCCGAAAGGCAAGAAGTGAAAAACTGTTTTTT	CASSRKARSEKLFF
.	.	TRBJ2-1	TRBV21-1	TGTGCCAGCAGCAAAGAGGCTAGCGGGAGGTTAATTAATGAGCAGTTCTTC	CASSKEASGRLINEQFF
.	once	TRBJ2-5	TRBV7-2	TGTGCCAGCAGCCCGCAAGAGACCCAGTACTTC	CASSPQETQYF
.	once	TRBJ2-7	TRBV5-1	TGCGCCAGCAGCTCTACTCCAAGTCCCCACGAGCAGTACTTC	CASSSTPSPHEQYF
.	.	TRBJ1-2	TRBV27	TGTGCCAGCAGTTCGAACAGTAGGATGGGCTATGGCTACACCTTC	CASSSNSRMGYGYTF
.	.	TRBJ1-5	TRBV6-5	TGTGCCAGCAGTGCGTGGGCGGATAGCAATCAGCCCCAGCATTTT	CASSAWADSNQPQHF
.	.	TRBJ1-1	TRBV4-1	TGCGCCAGCAGAAGTCAGCCCTACGGCCCTGAAGCTTTCTTT	CASRSQPYGPEAFF
.	once	TRBJ1-3	TRBV15	TGTGCCACCAGCTCCGCCCTGGAGCAGAGAAACACCATATATTTT	CATSSALEQRNTIYF
TRBD1	.	TRBJ1-2	TRBV13	TGTGCCAGCAGCCCTCGGACAGGGGGCTCTATAGTCGGCTACACCTTC	CASSPRTGGSIVGYTF
TRBD2	.	TRBJ2-7	TRBV27	TGTGCCAGCAGTTTAGCGGCGGGACTAGCGGGATACGAGCAGTACTTC	CASSLAAGLAGYEQYF
.	.	TRBJ2-7	TRBV28	TGTGCCAGCAGCTGGGAGGACACTTCCTACGAGCAGTACTTC	CASSWEDTSYEQYF
TRBD1	.	TRBJ1-2	TRBV7-2	TGTGCCAGCAGCCCCGGGACAGGCTATGGCTACACCTTC	CASSPGTGYGYTF
TRBD1	.	TRBJ2-3	TRBV27	TGTGCCAGCAGTTTCTCGACAGGGGGCTTCGCAGATACGCAGTATTTT	CASSFSTGGFADTQYF
TRBD1	.	TRBJ2-1	TRBV5-5	TGTGCCAGCAGCTACGGGACAGGATTTTGGTTCTTC	CASSYGTGFWFF
.	.	TRBJ1-1	TRBV7-9	TGTGCCAGCAGCTCCCCCGGGGTCACTGAAGCTTTCTTT	CASSSPGVTEAFF
.	.	TRBJ2-1	TRBV27	TGTGCCAGCAGTTTTATGGGGAATTACGAGCAGTTCTTC	CASSFMGNYEQFF
.	.	TRBJ2-7	TRBV13	TGTGCCAGCAGCACGGGTGGGGTCTTAGGCGAGCAGTACTTC	CASSTGGVLGEQYF
TRBD2	.	TRBJ2-3	TRBV5-4	TGTGCCAGCAGCGCCAAGAGCGGGAGGACAGATACGCAGTATTTT	CASSAKSGRTDTQYF
.	.	TRBJ1-3	TRBV28	TGTGCCAGCAGTTTTGCCCAGGACAGAAGAAACACCATATATTTT	CASSFAQDRRNTIYF
TRBD1	once	TRBJ1-2	TRBV27	TGTGCCAGCAGTCCTATGCCGGGACAGGGTCTCTATGGCTACACCTTC	CASSPMPGQGLYGYTF
.	.	TRBJ2-2	TRBV27	TGTGCCAGCATTCGAGCCTTGGGAGAAGGGAACACCGGGGAGCTGTTTTTT	CASIRALGEGNTGELFF
.	.	TRBJ1-4	TRBV4-1	TGCGCCAGCAGCCAAGGGGAAGAAAAACTGTTTTTT	CASSQGEEKLFF
.	.	TRBJ2-5	TRBV13	TGTGCCAGCAGCGTCCGCCTCACGGACAGCCAAGAGACCCAGTACTTC	CASSVRLTDSQETQYF
.	.	TRBJ2-7	TRBV27	TGTGCCAGCAGTTTTGTAGGGTCAGGACCAACCTACGAGCAGTACTTC	CASSFVGSGPTYEQYF
TRBD2	.	TRBJ2-7	TRBV28	TGTGCCAGCAGCCCCCTACTAGCGGGGAACTACGAGCAGTACTTC	CASSPLLAGNYEQYF
TRBD1	.	TRBJ2-3	TRBV7-9	TGTGCCAGCAGCACAACTGTCGGACAGGTTTCGGGCGACACAGATACGCAGTATTTT	CASSTTVGQVSGDTDTQYF
.	.	TRBJ2-7	TRBV6-5	TGTGCCAGCAGTTACGCAGTCTCCTACGAGCAGTACTTC	CASSYAVSYEQYF
.	.	TRBJ1-3	TRBV9	TGTGCCAGCAGCGGACGTAACTCTGGAAACACCATATATTTT	CASSGRNSGNTIYF
.	.	TRBJ2-7	TRBV6-1	TGTGCCAGCAGTCCCCCCCGGGACATCTCCTACGAGCAGTACTTC	CASSPPRDISYEQYF
.	.	TRBJ2-6	TRBV25-1	TGTGCCAGCAGTGAATCTGGGGCCAACGTCCTGACTTTC	CASSESGANVLTF
TRBD1	.	TRBJ2-3	TRBV29-1	TGCAGCGTTAGAAATCCGGGACAGGGCATCACAGATACGCAGTATTTT	CSVRNPGQGITDTQYF
.	once	TRBJ1-1	TRBV13	TGTGCCAGCAGCTTCCCCAACACTGAAGCTTTCTTT	CASSFPNTEAFF
TRBD1	.	TRBJ2-7	TRBV7-8	TGTGCCAGCAGCCCCTCCGGGACAGGCTACGAGCAGTACTTC	CASSPSGTGYEQYF
.	.	TRBJ2-1	TRBV7-9	TGTGCCAGCAGCTCCCAGTACAATGAGCAGTTCTTC	CASSSQYNEQFF
.	.	TRBJ2-3	TRBV11-2	TGTGCCAGCAGCTTATTTGAGTTGGATACGCAGTATTTT	CASSLFELDTQYF
.	few	TRBJ2-3	TRBV5-4	TGTGCCAGCAGCGGCGAGGACAGCACAGATACGCAGTATTTT	CASSGEDSTDTQYF
.	.	TRBJ2-2	TRBV2	TGTGCCAGCAGTCTATATCCCACCGGGGAGCTGTTTTTT	CASSLYPTGELFF
TRBD1	.	TRBJ2-7	TRBV27	TGTGCCAGCAGTCAGACAGGGGGCGAGGTCGAGCAGTACTTC	CASSQTGGEVEQYF
TRBD1	.	TRBJ2-4	TRBV10-1	TGCGCCAGCAGTGAGGACAGGGGTGCCAAAAACATTCAGTACTTC	CASSEDRGAKNIQYF
.	.	TRBJ2-7	TRBV2	TGTGCCAGCATGGGGATCCACGAGCAGTACTTC	CASMGIHEQYF
.	.	TRBJ1-3	TRBV6-5	TGTGCCAGCAGTTACTCGTTAGGGAATGGAAACACCATATATTTT	CASSYSLGNGNTIYF
.	.	TRBJ1-1	TRBV27	TGTGCCAGCACTAAGAGGGTTGAAGCTTTCTTT	CASTKRVEAFF
.	.	TRBJ2-2	TRBV2	TGTGCCACCCGAATTGGAACCGGGGAGCTGTTTTTT	CATRIGTGELFF
.	.	TRBJ2-3	TRBV7-2	TGTGCCAGCAGCTTAGTGGGACTCACAGATACGCAGTATTTT	CASSLVGLTDTQYF
.	.	TRBJ2-7	TRBV27	TGTGCCAGCAGTTTAAGACATCCCTACGAGCAGTACTTC	CASSLRHPYEQYF